A selection of T cell receptor beta chains follows, all from one sample in a study of blood T cell repertoires in COVID-19. This table comes from immunoSEQ multiplex PCR, and its TCRdb copy is limited to in-frame clones, with some not included. The sample records about 220,000 clones, 75% to 90% being singletons. The specimen sequenced was peripheral blood. The source is a woman aged 25 to 45 who had recovered from COVID-19. The CDR3 runs from the conserved cysteine through the conserved F or W. D genes are given only for firm matches. Expanded clones are given a class, and other clones once, few, many or no size at all.

J gene,V gene,D gene,clone size,CDR3 protein,CDR3 DNA
TRBJ2-5,TRBV28,TRBD1,NA,CASSFVTGYQETQYF,TGTGCCAGCAGTTTCGTGACAGGGTACCAAGAGACCCAGTACTTC
TRBJ1-1,TRBV4-3,NA,once,CASSHQTQNTEAFF,TGCGCCAGCAGCCACCAGACACAGAACACTGAAGCTTTCTTT
TRBJ2-5,TRBV5-1,NA,few,CASSFVLGPDQETQYF,TGCGCCAGCAGCTTTGTACTAGGACCCGATCAAGAGACCCAGTACTTC
TRBJ1-1,TRBV6-5,NA,NA,CASSYYTGNTEAFF,TGTGCCAGCAGTTACTACACAGGGAACACTGAAGCTTTCTTT
TRBJ2-7,TRBV12-3/TRBV12-4,TRBD2,NA,CASSGLAGGEQYF,TGTGCCAGCAGCGGACTAGCGGGGGGCGAGCAGTACTTC
TRBJ1-2,TRBV14,NA,NA,CASSQGEKEGVYTF,TGTGCCAGCAGCCAAGGGGAGAAAGAGGGGGTTTACACCTTC
TRBJ2-7,TRBV5-4,TRBD2,once,CASSLGGERGEQYF,TGTGCCAGCAGTTTGGGGGGTGAGCGGGGAGAACAGTACTTC
TRBJ1-1,TRBV7-9,TRBD1,NA,CASSFGGTVKFF,TGTGCCAGCAGCTTCGGCGGGACAGTTAAGTTCTTT
TRBJ2-3,TRBV3-1/TRBV3-2,TRBD2,NA,CASSRGLAGGTDTQYF,TGTGCCAGCAGCCGCGGACTAGCGGGGGGGACAGATACGCAGTATTTT
TRBJ2-1,TRBV2,TRBD2,NA,CASTGGAGGGEQFF,TGTGCCAGCACGGGAGGGGCGGGGGGCGGTGAGCAGTTCTTC
TRBJ2-2,TRBV29-1,TRBD1,NA,CSVATGGAYTGELFF,TGCAGCGTTGCCACAGGGGGCGCTTACACCGGGGAGCTGTTTTTT
TRBJ1-2,TRBV6-1,TRBD1,once,CASSEATTGTVFYGYTF,TGTGCCAGCAGTGAAGCAACCACCGGGACAGTGTTCTATGGCTACACCTTC
TRBJ2-5,TRBV29-1,TRBD2,NA,CSALGLAGGPRDETQYF,TGCAGCGCTTTAGGACTAGCGGGGGGGCCGCGGGATGAGACCCAGTACTTC
TRBJ2-3,TRBV18,NA,NA,CASSLRTTTDTQYF,TGTGCCAGCTCACTACGGACTACCACAGATACGCAGTATTTT
TRBJ2-6,TRBV5-6,TRBD2,few,CASSFRGDSGANVLTF,TGTGCCAGCAGCTTTCGGGGGGACTCTGGGGCCAACGTCCTGACTTTC
TRBJ1-5,TRBV12-3/TRBV12-4,NA,NA,CASSGQHNQPQHF,TGTGCCAGCAGTGGACAGCACAATCAGCCCCAGCATTTT
TRBJ1-1,TRBV7-9,NA,NA,CASSLGEWGPGGDTEAFF,TGTGCCAGCAGCTTAGGGGAATGGGGTCCCGGGGGGGACACTGAAGCTTTCTTT
TRBJ2-1,TRBV4-1,NA,NA,CASSQGQYNEQFF,TGCGCCAGCAGCCAAGGACAGTACAATGAGCAGTTCTTC
TRBJ1-4,TRBV19,TRBD1,NA,CASRSGTGATNEKLFF,TGTGCCAGTAGATCCGGGACAGGTGCAACTAATGAAAAACTGTTTTTT
TRBJ2-7,TRBV3-1/TRBV3-2,NA,NA,CASSPFSGSSYEQYF,TGTGCCAGCAGCCCCTTTAGCGGCAGCTCCTACGAGCAGTACTTC
TRBJ2-1,TRBV4-1,TRBD2,NA,CASSQFPPLAGPHNEQFF,TGCGCCAGCAGCCAGTTCCCGCCCCTAGCGGGGCCACACAATGAGCAGTTCTTC
TRBJ2-7,TRBV6-2/TRBV6-3,NA,NA,CASSARRGLGSFKYEQYF,TGTGCCAGCAGTGCGCGACGGGGTCTTGGCAGTTTTAAGTACGAGCAGTACTTC
TRBJ2-6,TRBV6-2/TRBV6-3,NA,NA,CASSPLSSGANVLTF,TGTGCCAGCAGCCCCCTTAGCTCTGGGGCCAACGTCCTGACTTTC
TRBJ1-1,TRBV11-1,NA,NA,CASSLARQMNTEAFF,TGTGCCAGCAGCTTAGCGAGGCAGATGAACACTGAAGCTTTCTTT
TRBJ2-2,TRBV24-1,NA,NA,CATSDWGVSGELFF,TGTGCCACCAGTGATTGGGGGGTCTCCGGGGAGCTGTTTTTT
TRBJ2-1,TRBV6-1,NA,NA,CASSERRVGGYNEQFF,TGTGCCAGCAGTGAACGGCGGGTGGGTGGATACAATGAGCAGTTCTTC
TRBJ1-1,TRBV12-3/TRBV12-4,TRBD1,NA,CASSLNRGTEAFF,TGTGCCAGCAGTCTCAACAGGGGCACTGAAGCTTTCTTT
TRBJ1-6,TRBV28,TRBD1,NA,CASSGARDSYNSPLHF,TGTGCCAGCAGTGGAGCCAGGGACAGTTATAATTCACCCCTCCACTTT
TRBJ1-2,TRBV7-9,TRBD1,NA,CASSLSGGRGFGGYTF,TGTGCCAGCAGCTTAAGCGGCGGCAGGGGGTTCGGTGGCTACACCTTC
TRBJ2-3,TRBV4-3,TRBD2,NA,CASSPGKAGVLSTDTQYF,TGCGCCAGCAGCCCCGGGAAAGCGGGGGTCCTAAGCACAGATACGCAGTATTTT
TRBJ2-7,TRBV6-6,TRBD1,NA,CASRDRGTNEQYF,TGTGCCAGCAGGGACAGGGGGACAAACGAGCAGTACTTC
TRBJ1-1,TRBV5-4,TRBD1,NA,CASSQAGGRMNTEAFF,TGTGCCAGCAGCCAAGCAGGGGGGCGAATGAACACTGAAGCTTTCTTT
TRBJ2-3,TRBV9,TRBD2,NA,CASSGTSETDTQYF,TGTGCCAGCTCCGGGACTAGCGAGACAGATACGCAGTATTTT
TRBJ2-7,TRBV20-1,TRBD2,NA,CSASWRGDSYEQYF,TGCAGTGCTAGTTGGCGGGGGGACTCCTACGAGCAGTACTTC
TRBJ1-2,TRBV27,TRBD1,NA,CASSSPGQGRYGYTF,TGTGCCAGCAGTTCCCCGGGACAGGGACGCTATGGCTACACCTTC
TRBJ2-1,TRBV18,TRBD2,NA,CASSPLIPQASGADEQFF,TGTGCCAGCTCACCTCTTATCCCCCAGGCTAGCGGGGCTGATGAGCAGTTCTTC
TRBJ1-5,TRBV16,TRBD1,once,CASSRHYEDRDNQPQHF,TGTGCCAGCAGCCGCCACTACGAAGACAGGGACAATCAGCCCCAGCATTTT
TRBJ2-7,TRBV5-1,NA,few,CASSLVGTRSYEQYF,TGCGCCAGCAGCTTGGTAGGGACACGCTCCTACGAGCAGTACTTC
TRBJ2-1,TRBV3-1/TRBV3-2,TRBD2,NA,CASSQGLAGATAYNEQFF,TGTGCCAGCAGCCAAGGACTAGCGGGGGCCACCGCCTACAATGAGCAGTTCTTC
TRBJ2-5,TRBV15,NA,NA,CATSRDPGIQETQYF,TGTGCCACCAGCAGAGACCCAGGGATACAAGAGACCCAGTACTTC
TRBJ1-1,TRBV5-1,NA,NA,CASSFGSRTLNTEAFF,TGCGCCAGCAGCTTCGGAAGCAGGACACTGAACACTGAAGCTTTCTTT
TRBJ1-5,TRBV6-5,TRBD1,NA,CASSYSDRGYRQPQHF,TGTGCCAGCAGTTACTCAGACAGGGGGTATCGTCAGCCCCAGCATTTT
TRBJ2-7,TRBV5-1,NA,NA,CASSYASRAYEQYF,TGCGCCAGCAGCTACGCCTCCCGGGCCTACGAGCAGTACTTC
TRBJ1-5,TRBV5-4,TRBD1,once,CASSLGGTGVGNQPQHF,TGTGCCAGCAGCTTGGGAGGGACAGGGGTTGGCAATCAGCCCCAGCATTTT
TRBJ2-5,TRBV12-5,NA,once,CASGLGTVQETQYF,TGTGCTAGTGGTTTGGGGACAGTGCAAGAGACCCAGTACTTC
TRBJ1-5,TRBV6-2/TRBV6-3,NA,NA,CASSYRQAGQPQHF,TGTGCCAGCAGTTACAGACAGGCGGGTCAGCCCCAGCATTTT
TRBJ1-2,TRBV4-3,NA,NA,CASSQQGYGYTF,TGCGCCAGCAGCCAGCAGGGCTATGGCTACACCTTC
TRBJ2-1,TRBV9,TRBD2,NA,CASSETSGDYNEQFF,TGTGCCAGCAGCGAGACTAGCGGGGATTACAATGAGCAGTTCTTC
TRBJ2-7,TRBV10-3,TRBD1,NA,CAIRGTGDHEQYF,TGTGCCATCCGCGGGACAGGGGACCACGAGCAGTACTTC
TRBJ2-5,TRBV24-1,NA,NA,CASQAQYQETQYF,TGTGCCTCCCAAGCGCAGTACCAAGAGACCCAGTACTTC
TRBJ1-1,TRBV19,TRBD1,NA,CASSNMGGHRGDTEAFF,TGTGCCAGTAGCAATATGGGAGGTCACAGGGGGGACACTGAAGCTTTCTTT
TRBJ2-3,TRBV19,TRBD2,NA,CASSPRPGLADTQYF,TGTGCCAGTAGTCCTCGACCGGGACTAGCAGATACGCAGTATTTT
TRBJ2-3,TRBV30,TRBD2,NA,CACSGTSGGAGDTQYF,TGTGCCTGTTCCGGGACTAGCGGGGGGGCAGGAGATACGCAGTATTTT
TRBJ2-7,TRBV13,NA,NA,CASSIRDTSYEQYF,TGTGCCAGCAGCATCCGGGACACCTCCTACGAGCAGTACTTC
TRBJ1-2,TRBV28,NA,NA,CASSRAGAVGYTF,TGTGCCAGCAGTCGAGCGGGGGCCGTGGGCTACACCTTC
TRBJ2-5,TRBV11-3,TRBD1,NA,CASSPGTGGTQYF,TGTGCCAGCAGCCCCGGGACAGGAGGGACCCAGTACTTC
TRBJ2-3,TRBV5-1,NA,NA,CASSVPLSPLTDTQYF,TGCGCCAGCAGCGTACCACTCTCCCCTTTAACAGATACGCAGTATTTT
TRBJ1-2,TRBV9,NA,NA,CASSVEARGSTQNYGYTF,TGTGCCAGCAGCGTTGAGGCCCGAGGGTCGACACAGAACTATGGCTACACCTTC
TRBJ1-2,TRBV29-1,NA,NA,CSVDGFEGAPNYGYTF,TGCAGCGTTGACGGGTTTGAGGGCGCCCCTAACTATGGCTACACCTTC
TRBJ1-1,TRBV4-1,TRBD1,NA,CASSPVPGQGPGDTEAFF,TGCGCCAGCAGCCCCGTCCCGGGACAGGGACCGGGTGACACTGAAGCTTTCTTT